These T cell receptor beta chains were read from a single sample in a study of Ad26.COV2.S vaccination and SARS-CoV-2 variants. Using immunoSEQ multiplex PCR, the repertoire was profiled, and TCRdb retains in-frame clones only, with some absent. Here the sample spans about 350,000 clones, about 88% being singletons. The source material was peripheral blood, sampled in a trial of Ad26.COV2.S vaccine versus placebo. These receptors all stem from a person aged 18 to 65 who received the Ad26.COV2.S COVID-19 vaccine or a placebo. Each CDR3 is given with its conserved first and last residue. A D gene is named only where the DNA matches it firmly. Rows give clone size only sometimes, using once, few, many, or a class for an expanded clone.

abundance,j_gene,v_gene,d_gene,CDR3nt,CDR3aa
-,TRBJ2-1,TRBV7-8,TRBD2,TGTGCCAGCAGGGTTCAAAGGACTAGCGGCCACAATGAGCAGTTCTTC,CASRVQRTSGHNEQFF
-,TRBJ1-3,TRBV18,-,TGTGCCAGCTCGTTTGATGGAGCCGGAAACACCATATATTTT,CASSFDGAGNTIYF
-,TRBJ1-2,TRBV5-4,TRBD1,TGTGCCAGCAGCTTGGTGGGACAGGGGGCAGAGGGCTACACCTTC,CASSLVGQGAEGYTF
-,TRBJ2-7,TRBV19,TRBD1,TGTGCCAGTAGTTCCCGGGACAGGGGCTACGAGCAGTACTTC,CASSSRDRGYEQYF
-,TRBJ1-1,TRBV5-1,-,TGCGCCAGCAGCACTGGACAGATTCCCATGAACACTGAAGCTTTCTTT,CASSTGQIPMNTEAFF
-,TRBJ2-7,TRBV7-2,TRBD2,TGTGCCAGCAGCTCACCCACTAGCGGCCTCTACGAGCAGTACTTC,CASSSPTSGLYEQYF
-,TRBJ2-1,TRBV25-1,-,TGTGCCAGCAGTGAATGGGGCCGGAGCTCCTACAATGAGCAGTTCTTC,CASSEWGRSSYNEQFF
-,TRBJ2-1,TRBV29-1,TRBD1,TGCAGCGAGACCCGGGACAGGGGGGTCGGTGAGCAGTTCTTC,CSETRDRGVGEQFF
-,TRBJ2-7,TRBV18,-,TGTGCCAGCTCACCACCCCTCTTGGGCAGGGTGGAACCGTACGAGCAGTACTTC,CASSPPLLGRVEPYEQYF
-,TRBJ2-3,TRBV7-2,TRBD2,TGTGCCAGCAGCCCCAGGACTAGCGGGATGAGGTATTTT,CASSPRTSGMRYF
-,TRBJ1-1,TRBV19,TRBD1,TGTGCCAGCCCAAGTTCCCCCAGGAGAGGACAGGCTCTTAGGGGCACTGAAGCTTTCTTT,CASPSSPRRGQALRGTEAFF
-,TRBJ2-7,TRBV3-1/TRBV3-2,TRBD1,TGTGCCAGCAGCCACGACCGGGACAGGGGGTACGAGCAGTACTTC,CASSHDRDRGYEQYF
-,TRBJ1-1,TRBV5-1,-,TGCGCCAGCAGCGGGGAGGGTTCCACTGAAGCTTTCTTT,CASSGEGSTEAFF
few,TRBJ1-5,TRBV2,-,TGTGCCAGCAGCTATACCCCGGACCTTAGCAATCAGCCCCAGCATTTT,CASSYTPDLSNQPQHF
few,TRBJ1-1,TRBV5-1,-,TGCGCCAGCAGCTTGAACCGAAATCTTGAAGCTTTCTTT,CASSLNRNLEAFF
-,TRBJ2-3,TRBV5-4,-,TGTGCCAGCAGGGGGGGACCCACAGATACGCAGTATTTT,CASRGGPTDTQYF
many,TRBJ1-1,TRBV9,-,TGTGCCAGCAGCGTAGCGGGCCTGAACACTGAAGCTTTCTTT,CASSVAGLNTEAFF
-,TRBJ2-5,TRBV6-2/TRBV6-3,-,TGTGCCAGCAGTCCGGGGACATTCCAAGAGACCCAGTACTTC,CASSPGTFQETQYF
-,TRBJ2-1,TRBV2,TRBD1,TGTGCCAGCAGAGGGGGCAGCAACTACAATGAGCAGTTCTTC,CASRGGSNYNEQFF
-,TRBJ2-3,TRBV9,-,TGTGCCACGACCCCGATGGGCGGATTCACAGATACGCAGTATTTT,CATTPMGGFTDTQYF
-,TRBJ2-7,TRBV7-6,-,TGTGCCAGCAGCTTAGCAGGGAGCTACGAGCAGTACTTC,CASSLAGSYEQYF
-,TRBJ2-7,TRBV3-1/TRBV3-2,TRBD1,TGTGCCAGCAGCGCGACAGGGTACGAGCAGTACTTC,CASSATGYEQYF
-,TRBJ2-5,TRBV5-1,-,TGCGCCAGCAAAACAGAAGAGACCCAGTACTTC,CASKTEETQYF
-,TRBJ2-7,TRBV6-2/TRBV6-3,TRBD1,TGTGCCAGCAGTTACGGCCGGGACAGGGGATGGTACGAGCAGTACTTC,CASSYGRDRGWYEQYF
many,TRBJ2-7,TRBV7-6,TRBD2,TGTGCCAGCAGCTTAGTCGGTGGCGGGAGTTTTCACGAGCAGTACTTC,CASSLVGGGSFHEQYF
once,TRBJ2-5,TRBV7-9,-,TGTGCCAGCGGGAGCAGGGGGGCGGAGACCCAGTACTTC,CASGSRGAETQYF
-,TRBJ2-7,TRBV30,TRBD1,TGTGCCTGGCGCATAGGGGGCTGGTACGAGCAGTACTTC,CAWRIGGWYEQYF
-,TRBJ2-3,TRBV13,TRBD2,TGTGCCAGCAGCTTAGATCGGACTAGCGGGGGGCAGTATTTT,CASSLDRTSGGQYF
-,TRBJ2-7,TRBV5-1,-,TGCGCCAGCAGCCCTTCACTGGCGGCCTACGAGCAGTACTTC,CASSPSLAAYEQYF
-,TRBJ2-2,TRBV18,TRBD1,TGTGCCAGCTCACCATGGGGGACAGCTATGAACACCGGGGAGCTGTTTTTT,CASSPWGTAMNTGELFF
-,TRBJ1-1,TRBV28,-,TGTGCCAGCAGTTTCCCCGGGAGGGCTGAAGCTTTCTTT,CASSFPGRAEAFF
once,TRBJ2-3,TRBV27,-,TGTGCCAGCAGTTTATGGGCGGGGACGGCAGATACGCAGTATTTT,CASSLWAGTADTQYF
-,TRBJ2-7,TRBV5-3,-,TGTGCCAGAAGCTTGGACGGGACGGATTCCCTGTACTTC,CARSLDGTDSLYF
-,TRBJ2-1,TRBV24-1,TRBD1,TGTGCCACCAGTGAGACAGGGGGGGCCTACAATGAGCAGTTCTTC,CATSETGGAYNEQFF
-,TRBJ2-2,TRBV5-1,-,TGCGCCAGCATTGGAGGAGAACGCACCGGGGAGCTGTTTTTT,CASIGGERTGELFF
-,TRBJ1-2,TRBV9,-,TGTGCCAGCAGCGCCTTCGACGGATATGGCTACACCTTC,CASSAFDGYGYTF
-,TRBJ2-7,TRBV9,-,TGTGCCAGCAGCGTAGATGGAGGGGAGAACTACGAGCAGTACTTC,CASSVDGGENYEQYF
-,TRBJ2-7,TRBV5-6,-,TGTGCCAGCAGCCTTGGGGACGAGCAGTACTTC,CASSLGDEQYF
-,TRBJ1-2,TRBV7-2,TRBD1,TGTGCCAGCAGCTTAGAAGGGGGCCGTTATGGCTACACCTTC,CASSLEGGRYGYTF
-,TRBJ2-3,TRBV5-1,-,TGCGCCAGCAGCGCGGCGGGGCCAGATACGCAGTATTTT,CASSAAGPDTQYF
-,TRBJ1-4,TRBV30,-,TGTGCCTGCTTGGACGGCTCTAATGAAAAACTGTTTTTT,CACLDGSNEKLFF
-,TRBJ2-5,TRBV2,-,TGTGCCAGCCATACCAATGCGGGGCCGGAGACCCAGTACTTC,CASHTNAGPETQYF
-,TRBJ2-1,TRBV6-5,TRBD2,TGTGCCAGCAGTTATGGGGGGGTTGAGCAGTTCTTC,CASSYGGVEQFF
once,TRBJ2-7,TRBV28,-,TGTGCCAGCAGTTCACCCCCGGCTAGCAACTACGAGCAGTACTTC,CASSSPPASNYEQYF
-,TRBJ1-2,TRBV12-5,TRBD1,TGTGCTAGTGGTCCCGAGGACAGGGACAGCTATGGCTACACCTTC,CASGPEDRDSYGYTF
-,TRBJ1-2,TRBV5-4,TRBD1,TGTGCCAGCAGCCCCGTAGGACAGGGGCCGGGTGGCTACACCTTC,CASSPVGQGPGGYTF
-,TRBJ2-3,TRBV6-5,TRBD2,TGTGCCAGCAGTTACTCCCCTAGCGGGAGGACAGATACGCAGTATTTT,CASSYSPSGRTDTQYF
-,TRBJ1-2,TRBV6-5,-,TGTGCCAGCAGTTACAGGGTAGAGTATGGCTACACCTTC,CASSYRVEYGYTF
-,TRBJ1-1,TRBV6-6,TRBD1,TGTGCCAGCACCCGTTGGTTCGGACAGGAGGGTACTGAAGCTTTCTTT,CASTRWFGQEGTEAFF
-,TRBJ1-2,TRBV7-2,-,TGTGCCAGCAGCTTAATGCTTGGTGCCTATGGCTACACCTTC,CASSLMLGAYGYTF
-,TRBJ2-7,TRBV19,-,TGTGCCAGTAGTATAGGGACGGGGATGACCTACGAGCAGTACTTC,CASSIGTGMTYEQYF
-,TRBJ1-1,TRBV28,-,TGTGCCAGCAGTTCCCCGGGGGACGGTAACACTGAAGCTTTCTTT,CASSSPGDGNTEAFF
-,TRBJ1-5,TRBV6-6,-,TGTGCCAGCGTGAGGGGTGCCGAAAATCAGCCCCAGCATTTT,CASVRGAENQPQHF
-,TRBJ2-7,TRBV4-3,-,TGCGCCAGCAGCCAAGATCGGTGGCGATCCTACGAGCAGTACTTC,CASSQDRWRSYEQYF
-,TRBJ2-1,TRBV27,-,TGTGCCAGCAGTCCCCGTTTGGGCAACTACAATGAGCAGTTCTTC,CASSPRLGNYNEQFF
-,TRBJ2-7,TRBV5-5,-,TGTGCCAGCAGCTCCTCGAGGAGCTCCTACGAGCAGTACTTC,CASSSSRSSYEQYF
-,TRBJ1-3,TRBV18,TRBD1,TGTGCCAGCTCCCCCTTGGGCGGGACAGGGGCCCGTCACTCTGGAAACACCATATATTTT,CASSPLGGTGARHSGNTIYF
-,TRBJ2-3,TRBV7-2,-,TGTGCCAGCAGCTTTACAGGGGATACGCAGTATTTT,CASSFTGDTQYF
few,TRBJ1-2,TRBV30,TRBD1,TGTGCCTGGAGTCCTGTACAGGGGGCGAGTTCTGGCTACACCTTC,CAWSPVQGASSGYTF
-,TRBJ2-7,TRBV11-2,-,TGTGCCAGCAGCCGGCTTACCTCCTACGAGCAGTACTTC,CASSRLTSYEQYF